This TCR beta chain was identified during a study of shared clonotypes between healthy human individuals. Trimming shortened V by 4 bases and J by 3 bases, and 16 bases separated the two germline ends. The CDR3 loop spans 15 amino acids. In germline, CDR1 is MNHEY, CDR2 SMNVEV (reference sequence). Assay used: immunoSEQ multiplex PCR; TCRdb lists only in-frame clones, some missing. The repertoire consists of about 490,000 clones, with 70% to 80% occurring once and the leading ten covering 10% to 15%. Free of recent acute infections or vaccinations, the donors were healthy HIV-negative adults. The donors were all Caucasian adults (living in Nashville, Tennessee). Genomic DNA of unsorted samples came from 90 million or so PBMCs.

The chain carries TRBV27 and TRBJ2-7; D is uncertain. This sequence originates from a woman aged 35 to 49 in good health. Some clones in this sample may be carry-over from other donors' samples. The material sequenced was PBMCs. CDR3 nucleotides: TGTGCCAGCAGTTCACTCCCCCTAAGGATCTACGAGCAGTACTTC. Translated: CASSSLPLRIYEQYF.